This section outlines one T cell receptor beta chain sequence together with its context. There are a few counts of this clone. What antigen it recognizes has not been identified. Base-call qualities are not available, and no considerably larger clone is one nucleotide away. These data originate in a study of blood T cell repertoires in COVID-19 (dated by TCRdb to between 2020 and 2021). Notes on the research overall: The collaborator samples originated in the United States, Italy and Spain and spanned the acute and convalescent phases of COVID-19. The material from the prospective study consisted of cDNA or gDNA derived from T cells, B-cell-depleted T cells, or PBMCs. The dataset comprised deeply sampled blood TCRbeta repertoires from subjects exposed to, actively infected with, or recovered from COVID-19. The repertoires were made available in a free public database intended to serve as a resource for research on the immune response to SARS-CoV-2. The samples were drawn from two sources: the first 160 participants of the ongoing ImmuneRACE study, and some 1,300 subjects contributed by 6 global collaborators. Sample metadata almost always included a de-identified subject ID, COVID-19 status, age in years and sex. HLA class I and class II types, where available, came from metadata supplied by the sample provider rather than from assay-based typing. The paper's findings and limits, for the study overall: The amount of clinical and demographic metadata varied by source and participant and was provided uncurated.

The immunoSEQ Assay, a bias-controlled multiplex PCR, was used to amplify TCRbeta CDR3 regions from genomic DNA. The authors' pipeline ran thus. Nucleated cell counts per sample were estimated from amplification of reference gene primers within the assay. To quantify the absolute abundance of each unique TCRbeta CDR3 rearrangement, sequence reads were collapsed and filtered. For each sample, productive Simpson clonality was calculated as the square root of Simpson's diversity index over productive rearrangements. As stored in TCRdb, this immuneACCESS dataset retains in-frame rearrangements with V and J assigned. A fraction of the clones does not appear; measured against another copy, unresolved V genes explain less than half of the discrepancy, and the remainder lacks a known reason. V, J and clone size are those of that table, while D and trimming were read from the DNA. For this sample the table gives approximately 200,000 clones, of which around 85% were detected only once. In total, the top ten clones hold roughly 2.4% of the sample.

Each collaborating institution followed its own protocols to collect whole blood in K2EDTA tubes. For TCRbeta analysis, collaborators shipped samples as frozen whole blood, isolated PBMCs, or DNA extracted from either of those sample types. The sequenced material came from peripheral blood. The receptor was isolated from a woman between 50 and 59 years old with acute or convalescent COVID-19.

The CDR3 reads as follows: CASNLDRDYGYTF. The DNA sequence is as follows: TGTGCCAGCAACTTAGACAGGGACTATGGCTACACCTTC. The chain employs TRBV5-4 and TRBJ1-2, and 7 bases in between align with TRBD1. From the cysteine up to the phenylalanine, the CDR3 has a length of 13 residues. Only the CDR3 region is kept as DNA, spanning 39 bases read in frame from base 1. V has 6 bases trimmed and J has 3 bases trimmed; junction bases matching no gene number 5. CDR1 and CDR2 are drawn from the germline V gene (reference sequence): SGHNT, YYREEE.